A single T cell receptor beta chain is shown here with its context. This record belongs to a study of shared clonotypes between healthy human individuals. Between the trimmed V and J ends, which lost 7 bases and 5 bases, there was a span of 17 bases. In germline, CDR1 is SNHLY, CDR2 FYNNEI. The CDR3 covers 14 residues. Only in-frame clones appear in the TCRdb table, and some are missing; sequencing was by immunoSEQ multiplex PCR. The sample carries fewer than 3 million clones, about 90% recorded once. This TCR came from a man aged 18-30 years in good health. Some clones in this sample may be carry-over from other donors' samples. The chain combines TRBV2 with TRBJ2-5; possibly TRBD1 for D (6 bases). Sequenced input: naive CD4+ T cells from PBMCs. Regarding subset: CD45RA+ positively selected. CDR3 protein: CASIWGHSVETQYF. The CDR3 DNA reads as TGTGCCAGCATTTGGGGGCATAGCGTGGAGACCCAGTACTTC.